These 17 T cell receptor beta chains share one sample of origin, sequenced in a study of untreated major depressive disorder. Study-level points and caveats: Compared with controls, depressed patients showed more TRBV05-01 (Vbeta 5.1) usage in CD4+ T cells.

These receptors are not linked to any known antigen. Clones were read by immunoSEQ multiplex PCR, and TCRdb kept only the in-frame ones, dropping some. The sample shows more than 15,000 clones, around 90% of them seen only once. The specimen was CD4+ T cells from PBMCs. These receptors all stem from a woman aged 40 to 49 with major depressive disorder.

The CDR3 DNA reads TGCGCCAGCAGCTTGGCGGCGAGACTAGATAGCACAGATACGCAGTATTTT. This codes for CASSLAARLDSTDTQYF. This chain uses TRBV5-1 with TRBJ2-3, with a tentative D call TRBD2 (6 bases). The germline gives CDR1 SGHRS, CDR2 YFSETQ. V was pared by 0 bases and J by 0 bases, with 14 bases between. This CDR3 is built from 17 residues. The entire variable domain, with the rest obtained from reference TRBV5-1 and TRBJ2-3, is as follows: KAGVTQTPRYLIKTRGQQVTLSCSPISGHRSVSWYQQTPGQGLQFLFEYFSETQRNKGNFPGRFSGRQFSNSRSEMNVSTLELGDSALYLCASSLAARLDSTDTQYFGPGTRLTVL.

This chain uses TRBV11-3 with TRBJ1-1; a weak D match, TRBD1 (5 bases). Per the germline V gene, CDR1 is SGHNT and CDR2 is YENEEA. The V end was cut by 3 bases, the J end by 1 base, with 6 bases between. This CDR3 contains 13 residues. The CDR3 DNA follows: TGTGCCAGCAGCTTGAGGGGGAACACTGAAGCTTTCTTT. Its translation: CASSLRGNTEAFF.

This chain connects TRBV5-1 to TRBJ1-1; no definite D call. The CDR3 length is 12 residues. Germline CDR1 SGHRS, CDR2 YFSETQ. V lost 2 bases and J 0 bases, leaving 2 bases between the germline ends. CDR3 amino acids: CASSFVNTEAFF. The CDR3, as DNA: TGCGCCAGCAGCTTTGTGAACACTGAAGCTTTCTTT.

The chain couples TRBV4-1 to TRBJ1-4, with D unresolved. The V end was cut by 1 base, the J end by 0 bases, with 6 bases between. The CDR3 loop spans 15 amino acids. The germline V gene encodes CDR1 MGHRA and CDR2 YSYEKL. This CDR3 reads CASSQVWSTNEKLFF. The CDR3 nucleotides are TGCGCCAGCAGCCAAGTCTGGTCAACTAATGAAAAACTGTTTTTT.

V is TRBV29-1 and J is TRBJ2-7, with D maybe TRBD2 (6 bases). V lost 1 base, J lost 6 bases, and 13 bases lay in between. From germline, CDR1 is SQVTM and CDR2 ANQGSEA. This CDR3 contains 13 residues. This CDR3 reads CSVEGGGGAEQYF. The CDR3 DNA sequence: TGCAGCGTTGAAGGCGGAGGAGGGGCCGAGCAGTACTTC.

The chain combines TRBV27 with TRBJ1-5; D remains ambiguous. In germline, CDR1 is MNHEY, CDR2 SMNVEV (reference sequence). The CDR3 consists of 15 residues. With 2 bases removed from V and 9 bases from J, the gap between germline ends came to 17 bases. Here the CDR3 DNA reads TGTGCCAGCAGTTTAATTTCCAGGAAAGGGTCGCCCCAGCATTTT. It yields the protein CASSLISRKGSPQHF.

This chain links TRBV30 with TRBJ1-1, with D possibly matching TRBD1 (6 bases). The CDR3 covers 16 residues. Trimming stripped 3 bases from V and 1 base from J, with 18 bases between. CDR1 is GTSNPN, CDR2 SVGIG, per germline (reference sequence). CDR3 in amino acids: CAWRVPSGHRNTEAFF. CDR3 in DNA: TGTGCCTGGAGGGTACCATCGGGACACAGGAACACTGAAGCTTTCTTT.

V gene TRBV14 combines with J gene TRBJ1-2, with D uncertain. This CDR3 is built from 12 residues. Trimming took off 1 base at V and 4 bases at J, with 4 bases between the two ends. The germline gives CDR1 SGHDN, CDR2 FVKESK. Written as DNA, the CDR3 is TGTGCCAGCAGCCAAGCCTTCTATGGCTACACCTTC. This gives the protein CASSQAFYGYTF.

The chain recombines TRBV28 with TRBJ2-4, with 9 bases that match TRBD2. Unmatched junction bases numbered 3, after V lost 2 bases and J lost 7 bases. CDR3 size: 14 residues. The germline CDR1 and CDR2 sequences are MDHEN and SYDVKM. The CDR3 loop is CASSLNGLANIQYF. The DNA for the CDR3 is TGTGCCAGCAGTTTAAACGGACTAGCGAACATTCAGTACTTC. The full variable domain, completed using reference TRBV28 and TRBJ2-4, is DVKVTQSSRYLVKRTGEKVFLECVQDMDHENMFWYRQDPGLGLRLIYFSYDVKMKEKGDIPEGYSVSREKKERFSLILESASTNQTSMYLCASSLNGLANIQYFGAGTRLSVL.

V gene TRBV5-1 combines with J gene TRBJ2-3; D unclear. Per the germline V gene, CDR1 is SGHRS and CDR2 is YFSETQ. Trimming stripped 0 bases from V and 2 bases from J, with 7 bases between. The CDR3 runs to 14 residues. This chain's CDR3 is CASSLGGFTDTQYF. For the CDR3, the DNA is TGCGCCAGCAGCTTGGGAGGTTTCACAGATACGCAGTATTTT.

In this sample, this clone turned up once. This chain connects TRBV11-3 to TRBJ1-2; 8 positions match TRBD1. The germline V gene encodes CDR1 SGHNT and CDR2 YENEEA. This CDR3 is built from 16 residues. The ends lost 0 bases at V and 5 bases at J; junction bases unmatched: 8. CDR3: CASSLEGRTGQYGYTF. The CDR3 coding sequence is TGTGCCAGCAGCTTAGAAGGCCGGACAGGGCAATATGGCTACACCTTC.

The chain joins TRBV28 to TRBJ2-7; a weak D match, TRBD1 (5 bases). Germline CDR1 and CDR2: MDHEN and SYDVKM. V lost 2 bases, J lost 1 base, and 6 bases lay in between. This CDR3 region has 13 residues. CDR3 in DNA: TGTGCCAGCAGTTTAAGGGGTTCCTACGAGCAGTACGTC. Translated: CASSLRGSYEQYV.

This clone has just one count. The chain joins TRBV6-1 to TRBJ1-1, with D hard to call. The CDR3 is made up of 13 amino acids. The V gene's germline CDR1 is MNHNS and CDR2 SASEGT. Trimming took off 3 bases at V and 7 bases at J, with 12 bases between the two ends. The CDR3 here is CASSETGPYEAFF. The CDR3 bases are TGTGCCAGCAGTGAGACCGGGCCCTATGAAGCTTTCTTT.

V usage is TRBV6-1 and J usage is TRBJ2-3; 7 nucleotides align to TRBD2. CDR1 and CDR2 (germline): MNHNS, SASEGT. The CDR3 covers 15 residues. Here the CDR3 DNA reads TGTGTAGCAGCGGCGCGGGACTATAGCACAGATACGCAGTATTTT. Protein product: CVAAARDYSTDTQYF.

V and J are TRBV5-4 and TRBJ2-7; no clear D. Per the germline V gene, CDR1 is SGHNT and CDR2 is YYREEE (reference sequence). V lost 4 bases and J lost 7, with 9 bases in between. This CDR3 has 11 amino acids. CDR3 in amino acids: CASSNHREQYV. CDR3 DNA: TGTGCCAGCAGCAACCACAGAGAGCAGTACGTC.

The chain is built from TRBV30 and TRBJ2-3, with 9 bases fitting TRBD2. Germline trimming cut 3 bases from V and 3 bases from J; bases unmatched to any gene: 10. CDR3 length equals 16 residues. CDR1 and CDR2 from the germline V gene are GTSNPN and SVGIG (reference sequence). The CDR3 loop is CAWSNFAGGLTDTQYF. In DNA form, the CDR3 reads TGTGCCTGGAGCAACTTCGCGGGGGGGTTGACAGATACGCAGTATTTT.

The chain has TRBV5-6 and TRBJ2-7; no firm D call. Trimming cost V 4 bases and J 0 bases, with 2 bases left between them. The CDR3 consists of 11 residues. Per germline, CDR1 SGHDT and CDR2 YYEEEE. The CDR3 coding sequence is TGTGCCAGCAGCCGCTCCTACGAGCAGTACTTC. This codes for CASSRSYEQYF.